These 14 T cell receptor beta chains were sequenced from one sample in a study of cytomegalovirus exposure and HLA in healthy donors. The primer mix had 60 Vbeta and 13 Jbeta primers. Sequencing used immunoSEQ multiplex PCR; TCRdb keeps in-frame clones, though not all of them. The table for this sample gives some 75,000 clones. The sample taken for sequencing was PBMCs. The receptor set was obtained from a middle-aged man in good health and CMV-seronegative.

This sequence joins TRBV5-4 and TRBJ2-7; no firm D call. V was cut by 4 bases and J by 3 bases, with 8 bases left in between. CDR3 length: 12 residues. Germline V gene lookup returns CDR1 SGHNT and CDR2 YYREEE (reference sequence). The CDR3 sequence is CASSRYSYEQYF. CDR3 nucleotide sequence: TGTGCCAGCAGCCGATACAGCTACGAGCAGTACTTC.

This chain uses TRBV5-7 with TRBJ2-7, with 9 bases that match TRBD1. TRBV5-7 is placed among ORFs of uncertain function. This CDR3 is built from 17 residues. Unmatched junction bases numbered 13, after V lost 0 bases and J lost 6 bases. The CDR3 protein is CASSLAVLQGASGEQYF. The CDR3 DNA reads TGTGCCAGCAGCTTGGCCGTCCTACAGGGGGCCTCGGGCGAGCAGTACTTC.

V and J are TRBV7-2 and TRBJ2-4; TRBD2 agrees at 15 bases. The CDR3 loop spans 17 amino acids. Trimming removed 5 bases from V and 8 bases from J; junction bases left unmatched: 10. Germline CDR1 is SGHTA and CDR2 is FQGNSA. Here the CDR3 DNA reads TGTGCCAGCAGCCAGGGACTAGCGGGAGGCGCTAGGGACATTCAGTACTTC. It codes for CASSQGLAGGARDIQYF.

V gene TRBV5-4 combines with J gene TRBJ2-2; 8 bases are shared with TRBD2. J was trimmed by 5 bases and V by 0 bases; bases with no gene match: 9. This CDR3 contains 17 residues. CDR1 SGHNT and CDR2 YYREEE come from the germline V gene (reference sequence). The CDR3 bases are TGTGCCAGCAGCTTGGCCGTGAGCGGGAGTACGACCGGGGAGCTGTTTTTT. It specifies CASSLAVSGSTTGELFF.

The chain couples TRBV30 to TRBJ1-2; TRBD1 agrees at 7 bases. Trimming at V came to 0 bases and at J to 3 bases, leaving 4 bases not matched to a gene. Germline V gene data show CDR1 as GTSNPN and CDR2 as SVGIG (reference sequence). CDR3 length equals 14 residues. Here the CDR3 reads CAWSVQGRDYGYTF. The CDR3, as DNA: TGTGCCTGGAGTGTACAGGGGCGAGACTATGGCTACACCTTC. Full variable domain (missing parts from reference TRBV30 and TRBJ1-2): SQTIHQWPATLVQPVGSPLSLECTVEGTSNPNLYWYRQAAGRGLQLLFYSVGIGQISSEVPQNLSASRPQDRQFILSSKKLLLSDSGFYLCAWSVQGRDYGYTFGSGTRLTVV.

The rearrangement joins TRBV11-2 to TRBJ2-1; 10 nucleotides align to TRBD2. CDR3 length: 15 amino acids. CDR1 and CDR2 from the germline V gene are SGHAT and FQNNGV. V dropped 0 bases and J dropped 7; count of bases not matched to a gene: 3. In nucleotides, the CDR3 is TGTGCCAGCAGCTTAGAGCCTAGCGGGGGTAATGAGCAGTTCTTC. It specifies CASSLEPSGGNEQFF.

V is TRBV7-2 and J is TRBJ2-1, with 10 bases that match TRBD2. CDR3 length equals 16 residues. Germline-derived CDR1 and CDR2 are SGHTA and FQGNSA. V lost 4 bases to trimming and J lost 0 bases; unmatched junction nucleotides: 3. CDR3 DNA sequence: TGTGCCAGCAGCTCCGGACTAGCGGCCTCCTACAATGAGCAGTTCTTC. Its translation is CASSSGLAASYNEQFF.

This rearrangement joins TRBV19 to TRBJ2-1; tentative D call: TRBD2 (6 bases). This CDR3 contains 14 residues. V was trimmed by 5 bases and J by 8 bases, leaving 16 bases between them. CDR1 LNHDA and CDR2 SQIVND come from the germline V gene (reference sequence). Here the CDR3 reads CASSVEGLGDEQFF. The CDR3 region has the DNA TGTGCCAGTAGTGTGGAGGGCCTCGGGGATGAGCAGTTCTTC.

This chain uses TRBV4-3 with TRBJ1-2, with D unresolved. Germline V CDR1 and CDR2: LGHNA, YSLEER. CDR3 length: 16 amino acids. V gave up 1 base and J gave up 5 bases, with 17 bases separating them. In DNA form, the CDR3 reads TGCGCCAGCAGCCAAGTGGGAGGACGGTTAACTTATGGCTACACCTTC. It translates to CASSQVGGRLTYGYTF.

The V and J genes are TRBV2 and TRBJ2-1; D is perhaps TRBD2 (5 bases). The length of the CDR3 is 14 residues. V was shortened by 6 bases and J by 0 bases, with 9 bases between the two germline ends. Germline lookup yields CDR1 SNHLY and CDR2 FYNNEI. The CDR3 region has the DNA TGTGCCAGCAGGGCACTAGTCTCCTACAATGAGCAGTTCTTC. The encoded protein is CASRALVSYNEQFF.

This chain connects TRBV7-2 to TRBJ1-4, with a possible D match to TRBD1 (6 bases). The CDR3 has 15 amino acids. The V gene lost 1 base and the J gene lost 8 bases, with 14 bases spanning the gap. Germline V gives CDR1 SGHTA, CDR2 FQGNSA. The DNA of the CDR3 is TGTGCCAGCAGCTTAGTAGGGGGGGCAGGGGAAAAACTGTTTTTT. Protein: CASSLVGGAGEKLFF.

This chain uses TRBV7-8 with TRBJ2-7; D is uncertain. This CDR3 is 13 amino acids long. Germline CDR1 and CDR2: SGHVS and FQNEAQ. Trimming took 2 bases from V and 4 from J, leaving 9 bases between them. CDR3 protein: CASSLQITYEQYF. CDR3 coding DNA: TGTGCCAGCAGCTTACAGATTACATACGAGCAGTACTTC.

The CDR3 is CAWRAGLSNEKLFF. Written as DNA, the CDR3 is TGTGCCTGGAGGGCAGGGCTCTCTAATGAAAAACTGTTTTTT. This chain uses TRBV30 with TRBJ1-4; TRBD1 might be the D (5 bases). Germline V gene sequence: CDR1 GTSNPN, CDR2 SVGIG (reference sequence). The CDR3 consists of 14 residues. V lost 3 bases and J lost 3, with 11 bases in between.

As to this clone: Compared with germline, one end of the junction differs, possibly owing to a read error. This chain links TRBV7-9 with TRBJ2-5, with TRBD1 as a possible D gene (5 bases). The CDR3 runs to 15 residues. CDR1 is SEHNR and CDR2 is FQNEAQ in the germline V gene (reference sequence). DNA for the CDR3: TGTGCCAGCAGCCAGGGTAGTCTGCCCGAAGAAACCCAGTACTTC. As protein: CASSQGSLPEETQYF. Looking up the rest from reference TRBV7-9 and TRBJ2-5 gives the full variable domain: DTGVSQNPRHKITKRGQNVTFRCDPISEHNRLYWYRQTLGQGPEFLTYFQNEAQLEKSRLLSDRFSAERPKGSFSTLEIQRTEQGDSAMYLCASSQGSLPEETQYFGPGTRLLVL.